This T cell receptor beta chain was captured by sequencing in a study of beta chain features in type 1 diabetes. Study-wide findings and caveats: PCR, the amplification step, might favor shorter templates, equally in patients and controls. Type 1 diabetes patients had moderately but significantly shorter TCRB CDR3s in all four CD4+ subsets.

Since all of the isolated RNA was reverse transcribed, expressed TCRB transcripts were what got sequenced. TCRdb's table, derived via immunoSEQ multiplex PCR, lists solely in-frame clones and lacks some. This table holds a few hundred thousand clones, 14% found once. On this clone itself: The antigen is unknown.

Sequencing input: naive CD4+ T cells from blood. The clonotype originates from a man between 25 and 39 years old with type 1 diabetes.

The CDR3 reads CASSQGTGSSGNTIYF. The CDR3 DNA reads TGTGCCAGCAGCCAGGGGACAGGGAGCTCTGGAAACACCATATATTTT. V and J are TRBV4-2 and TRBJ1-3; the match to TRBD1 covers 9 bases. CDR3 length: 16 residues. V gave up 3 bases and J gave up 0 bases; unmatched junction bases: 3. CDR1 and CDR2 from the germline V gene are LGHNA and YNFKEQ.